This is a list of T cell receptor beta chains from one sample in a study of T-cell reconstitution after alpha-beta-depleted transplantation in children. One entry per CDR3 protein results from TCRdb running MiXCR on the PCR reads. The sample records approximately 520,000 distinct CDR3 sequences, over 9.5% being singletons. The sequencing used PBMCs, mostly from graft donor cells, collected 180 days after TCRalphabeta/CD19-depleted stem cell transplant. These receptors came from a female patient aged 2-9 years who had a stem cell transplant for aplastic anemia, so the T cells may come from the graft donor. Each CDR3 is given with its conserved first and last residue. Fields, in order: D gene, J gene, V gene, clone size, CDR3 DNA, CDR3 protein. A D gene is named only where the DNA matches it firmly. Clone sizes are given selectively: once, few, many, or a class where the clone is expanded.

TRBD2 TRBJ2-3 TRBV18 once TGTGCCAGCTCACCGAGTAGCGGGACTAGCACAGATACGCAGTATTTT CASSPSSGTSTDTQYF
TRBD1 TRBJ1-1 TRBV7-9 few TGTGCCGCCGGCGGACAGGCAAACACTGAAGCTTTCTTT CAAGGQANTEAFF
. TRBJ2-1 TRBV18 . TGTGCCAGCTCACCTATGGGAGATGGTGAGCAGTTCTTC CASSPMGDGEQFF
TRBD1 TRBJ1-2 TRBV12-3/TRBV12-4 . TGTGCCAGCAGTTTATTCTACCAGGGGGTCTATGGCTACACCTTC CASSLFYQGVYGYTF
. TRBJ2-1 TRBV10-3 . TGTGCCATCAGTCCGACTGGCTCGGGGTTAGATGAGCAGTTCTTC CAISPTGSGLDEQFF
TRBD2 TRBJ2-7 TRBV6-1 . TGTGCCAGTTTAGCGGGGGCCCCATCCTACGAGCAGTACTTC CASLAGAPSYEQYF
TRBD1 TRBJ2-1 TRBV29-1 . TGCAGCGTTGGGGACAGGGGAGACGAGCAGTTCTTC CSVGDRGDEQFF
TRBD2 TRBJ2-2 TRBV20-1 few TGCAGTGCCGTGACTAGCGCGAACACCGGGGAGCTGTTTTTT CSAVTSANTGELFF
. TRBJ2-5 TRBV18 . TGTGCCAGCTCACCTTCGCATTTAGAGACCCAGTACTTC CASSPSHLETQYF
. TRBJ1-1 TRBV5-1 few TGCGCCAGCAGCTTGGGGGGGGCGGTGGGAACTGAAGCTTTCTTT CASSLGGAVGTEAFF